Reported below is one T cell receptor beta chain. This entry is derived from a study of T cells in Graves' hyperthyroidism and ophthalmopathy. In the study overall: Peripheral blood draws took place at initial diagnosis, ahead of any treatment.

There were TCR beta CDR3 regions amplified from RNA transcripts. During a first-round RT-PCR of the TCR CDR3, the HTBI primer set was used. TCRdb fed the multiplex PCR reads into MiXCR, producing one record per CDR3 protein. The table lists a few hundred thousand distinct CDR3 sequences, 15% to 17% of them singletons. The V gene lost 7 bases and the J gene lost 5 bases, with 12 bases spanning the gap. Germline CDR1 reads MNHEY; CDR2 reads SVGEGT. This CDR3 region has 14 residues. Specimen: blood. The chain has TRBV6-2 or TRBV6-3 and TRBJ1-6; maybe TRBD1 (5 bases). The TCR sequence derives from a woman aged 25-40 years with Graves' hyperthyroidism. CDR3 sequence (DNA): TGTGCCAGCACCGTCGACAGAAATAATTCACCCCTCCACTTT. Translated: CASTVDRNNSPLHF.